This T cell receptor beta chain was observed in a study of persistence of HIV-infected CD4 T cells. Study-level information: Up to about 200 mL blood was drawn at multiple time points; two donors had single-time leukapheresis.

The CDR3 has 15 residues. Germline-derived CDR1 and CDR2 are SGDLS and YYNGEE. The J segment lost 1 base and the V segment lost 0 bases, leaving 3 bases of the junction unmatched. This was the immunoSEQ version 4 assay in survey mode. Template was genomic DNA at about 9.8 ng/uL, with up to 1 ug used per sample. Profiled with immunoSEQ multiplex PCR; TCRdb holds only in-frame clones, not every one. The sample lists approximately 27,000 clones, roughly three quarters occurring once. Whole-study results and caveats: Compared with CD3/CD28-stimulated cells, CMV- and Gag-responding cells showed lower TCRbeta richness.

Lysates of CMV-infected fibroblasts at approximately 10 ug/mL stimulated these cells. Sorted nonresponding memory CD4+ T cells were CD40L-negative, CD69-negative, CD45RO-high. Donors were HIV-1-infected adults who began suppressive ART during chronic infection. With respect to this clone: Its antigen is as yet unknown.

The chain carries TRBV9 and TRBJ1-1; 7 bases map to TRBD1. The sample was CD4+ T cells sorted from PBMCs after roughly 18-hour stimulation, taken from a patient who received antiretroviral therapy. The receptor's source is an adult woman with HIV who was CMV-seropositive. The CDR3 bases are TGTGCCAGCAGCGTAGTCGGACAGGCGAACACTGAAGCTTTCTTT. It specifies CASSVVGQANTEAFF.